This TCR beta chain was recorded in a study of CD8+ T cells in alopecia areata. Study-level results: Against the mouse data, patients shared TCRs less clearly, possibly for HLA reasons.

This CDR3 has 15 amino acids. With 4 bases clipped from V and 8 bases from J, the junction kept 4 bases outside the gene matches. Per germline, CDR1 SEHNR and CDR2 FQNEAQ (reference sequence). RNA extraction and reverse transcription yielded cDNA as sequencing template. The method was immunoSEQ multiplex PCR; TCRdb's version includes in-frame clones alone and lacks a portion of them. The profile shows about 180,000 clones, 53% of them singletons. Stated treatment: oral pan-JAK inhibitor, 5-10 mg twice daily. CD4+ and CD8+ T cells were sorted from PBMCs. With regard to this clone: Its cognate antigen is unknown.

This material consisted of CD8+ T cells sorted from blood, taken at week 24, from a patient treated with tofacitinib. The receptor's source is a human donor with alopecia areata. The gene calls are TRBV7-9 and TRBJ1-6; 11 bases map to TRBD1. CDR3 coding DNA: TGTGCCAGCAGCTGGACGGACAGGGGGCATTCACCCCTCCACTTT. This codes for CASSWTDRGHSPLHF.